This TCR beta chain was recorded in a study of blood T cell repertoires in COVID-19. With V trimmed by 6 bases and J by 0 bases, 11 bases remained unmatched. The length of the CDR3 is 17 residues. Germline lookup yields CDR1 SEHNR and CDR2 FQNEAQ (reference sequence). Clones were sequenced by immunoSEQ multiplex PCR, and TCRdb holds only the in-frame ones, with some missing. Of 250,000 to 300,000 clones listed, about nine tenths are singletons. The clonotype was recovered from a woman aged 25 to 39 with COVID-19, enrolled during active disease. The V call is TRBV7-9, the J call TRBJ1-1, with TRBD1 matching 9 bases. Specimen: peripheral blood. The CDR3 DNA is TGTGCCAGCAGTCCCGAGGGGACAGGGACTCTGAACACTGAAGCTTTCTTT. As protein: CASSPEGTGTLNTEAFF.